The following is a TCR beta chain sequence with its context. The length of the CDR3 is 16 residues. With 0 bases clipped from V and 7 bases from J, the junction kept 12 bases outside the gene matches. Per germline, CDR1 SGHRS and CDR2 YFSETQ. These data come from a study of CD8 T cells in Susac syndrome. Random hexamers served to reverse transcribe roughly 0.45 to 1 ug RNA. Amplification of TCR beta CDR3 was carried out by immunoSEQ multiplex PCR, which covered 54 Vbeta and 13 Jbeta segments. Using its own MiXCR run on the immunoSEQ multiplex PCR reads, TCRdb lists one record per CDR3 protein. The table records a few hundred thousand distinct CDR3 sequences, over 85% of them present only once. TCR beta sequencing was performed on blood CD8+ and CD4+ T cells. TEMRA cells were FACS-enriched, unlike CD8+ and CD4+ T cells, which were negatively isolated.

This chain connects TRBV5-1 to TRBJ1-1, with 7 positions matching TRBD1. The clonotype was recovered from a human donor with multiple sclerosis. The source material was CD4+ T cells from PBMCs. CDR3 residues: CASSLGPGTVTYEAFF. The DNA for the CDR3 is TGCGCCAGCAGCTTGGGCCCCGGGACAGTGACCTATGAAGCTTTCTTT. Supplemented by reference TRBV5-1 and TRBJ1-1, the full variable domain reads KAGVTQTPRYLIKTRGQQVTLSCSPISGHRSVSWYQQTPGQGLQFLFEYFSETQRNKGNFPGRFSGRQFSNSRSEMNVSTLELGDSALYLCASSLGPGTVTYEAFFGQGTRLTVV.